Considering frequency, the clone carrying this T cell receptor beta chain is medium-sized (0.01 to 0.1%). No antigen is known for it. CDR3 length equals 13 residues. The protein alone is recorded here. CDR1 ENHRY and CDR2 SYGVKD come from the germline V gene. This table comes from immunoSEQ multiplex PCR, and its TCRdb copy is limited to in-frame clones, with some not included. The sample totals 9,700 or so clones. This record comes from a study of synovial regulatory T cells in juvenile arthritis. Study results and limitations: iaTreg cells shared more CDR3 sequences with synovial Tregs than other blood Tregs did. Across patients, iaTreg TCR repertoires were mostly private, partly shared with synovial Teff and blood CPL. Blood Treg cells that were inflammation-associated showed lower TCR diversity than other blood Treg cells.

The chain links TRBV10-3 to TRBJ1-1. This clonotype was obtained from a donor younger than 30 with juvenile idiopathic arthritis. Specimen: Treg cells from blood. Documented subset: HLA-DR+ inflammation-associated blood Treg cells. CDR3 region: CAISAGGTYGAFF.